These 26 T cell receptor beta chains came from one sample sequenced in a study of technical replicates of blood from a few donors. Method: immunoSEQ multiplex PCR; TCRdb's copy keeps in-frame clones and lacks some. The sample holds about 81,000 clones; roughly 95% are singletons and the top ten take around 0.39%. Sequencing was carried out using T cells isolated from PBMCs. The origin of the receptors is a human donor in good health.

The chain joins TRBV15 to TRBJ2-3, with TRBD2 matching over 7 bases. Trimming cost V 1 base and J 3 bases; bases outside gene matches: 10. Germline V gives CDR1 LNHNV, CDR2 YYDKDF (reference sequence). CDR3 length equals 17 residues. CDR3 sequence (DNA): TGTGCCACCAGCAGAGCCTCTTTGGGCGGGAGTACAGATACGCAGTATTTT. Its translation: CATSRASLGGSTDTQYF.

Concerning this clone: Other nucleotide sequences in the sample specify the same CDR3. This chain uses TRBV4-3 with TRBJ2-1; 11 bases align to TRBD2. The CDR3 is 15 amino acids. Germline V gives CDR1 LGHNA, CDR2 YSLEER. The trim removed 1 base at V and 7 bases at J, leaving 3 bases unmatched. CDR3: CASSQGLAGGNEQFF. The CDR3, as DNA: TGCGCCAGCAGCCAAGGTCTAGCGGGAGGAAATGAGCAGTTCTTC.

The chain couples TRBV30 to TRBJ1-2; no clear D gene. V dropped 8 bases and J dropped 3 bases, with 19 bases sitting between them. The CDR3 extends over 14 amino acids. The germline CDR1 and CDR2 sequences are GTSNPN and SVGIG (reference sequence). The CDR3 spells CALRSYLDYYGYTF. DNA for the CDR3: TGTGCCCTCCGATCCTACCTAGACTACTATGGCTACACCTTC.

The chain's CDR3 is CAGNARDRDDTDTQYF. The DNA of the CDR3 is TGCGCCGGTAACGCCCGGGACAGGGACGACACAGATACGCAGTATTTT. V and J are TRBV10-1 and TRBJ2-3, with 9 bases matching TRBD1. The CDR3 loop spans 16 amino acids. The ends lost 11 bases at V and 2 bases at J; junction bases unmatched: 14. Germline CDR1 reads WNHNN; CDR2 reads SYGVQD (reference sequence).

Here the CDR3 DNA reads TGTGCCTGGAGCTTAAATTACGAGCAGTACTTC. Translating it yields CAWSLNYEQYF. The V gene is TRBV30, the J gene TRBJ2-7; D gene unclear. Germline V gene sequence: CDR1 GTSNPN, CDR2 SVGIG (reference sequence). This CDR3 comprises 11 residues. Trimming left V 3 bases short and J 4 bases short, with 7 bases between. Supplemented by reference TRBV30 and TRBJ2-7, the full variable domain reads SQTIHQWPATLVQPVGSPLSLECTVEGTSNPNLYWYRQAAGRGLQLLFYSVGIGQISSEVPQNLSASRPQDRQFILSSKKLLLSDSGFYLCAWSLNYEQYFGPGTRLTVT.

The chain carries TRBV19 and TRBJ1-2; D is unresolved. Trimming left V 0 bases short and J 6 bases short, with 14 bases between. This CDR3 has 15 amino acids. Germline CDR1 LNHDA, CDR2 SQIVND (reference sequence). DNA for the CDR3: TGTGCCAGTAGTATAGATTTGAAGGGAGAGGATGGCTACACCTTC. Residues: CASSIDLKGEDGYTF.

This chain uses TRBV9 with TRBJ1-2; 8 bases agree with TRBD1. From germline, CDR1 is SGDLS and CDR2 YYNGEE. The CDR3 sequence is 14 residues long. Unmatched junction bases numbered 0, after V lost 0 bases and J lost 2 bases. The CDR3 region has the DNA TGTGCCAGCAGCGTAGGACAGGGGAACTATGGCTACACCTTC. Translating gives CASSVGQGNYGYTF.

This chain joins TRBV28 and TRBJ1-2, with D maybe TRBD1 (6 bases). V lost 7 bases, J lost 4 bases, and 13 bases lay in between. The length of the CDR3 is 13 residues. Germline V lookup: CDR1 MDHEN, CDR2 SYDVKM. The DNA for the CDR3 is TGTGCCAGCACCTTTACCAGGGGCTATGGCTACACCTTC. Translation: CASTFTRGYGYTF.

V and J are TRBV29-1 and TRBJ2-7, with D maybe TRBD2 (6 bases). This CDR3 region has 14 residues. With 4 bases removed from V and 2 bases from J, the gap between germline ends came to 15 bases. Germline CDR1 SQVTM, CDR2 ANQGSEA. The CDR3 is CSVAGGRNPYEQYF. CDR3 DNA sequence: TGCAGCGTTGCTGGGGGGAGAAACCCCTACGAGCAGTACTTC.

The V call is TRBV11-2, the J call TRBJ1-1, with D tentatively TRBD1 (5 bases). With 2 bases removed from V and 0 bases from J, the gap between germline ends came to 7 bases. The CDR3 runs 14 residues. Germline CDR1 and CDR2: SGHAT and FQNNGV. CDR3 DNA sequence: TGTGCCAGCAGCTTACAGGGAATGAACACTGAAGCTTTCTTT. Protein: CASSLQGMNTEAFF.

This chain links TRBV15 with TRBJ2-7; the D is unclear. V was pared by 6 bases and J by 1 base, with 13 bases between. The CDR3 runs to 14 residues. Germline V lookup: CDR1 LNHNV, CDR2 YYDKDF (reference sequence). For the CDR3, the DNA is TGTGCCACCAGTAGCACGCCTGGATCCTACGAGCAGTACTTC. Amino acids: CATSSTPGSYEQYF. Full variable domain (outside the CDR3, taken from reference TRBV15 and TRBJ2-7): DAMVIQNPRYQVTQFGKPVTLSCSQTLNHNVMYWYQQKSSQAPKLLFHYYDKDFNNEADTPDNFQSRRPNTSFCFLDIRSPGLGDTAMYLCATSSTPGSYEQYFGPGTRLTVT.

The genes are TRBV6-1 and TRBJ2-1; 8 bases fit TRBD2. The CDR3 is 14 residues long. Germline V gene sequence: CDR1 MNHNS, CDR2 SASEGT. Losses at the gene ends were 6 bases for V and 6 bases for J; bases not matched to a gene: 7. The CDR3 nucleotides are TGTGCCAGCAGGACGGGGGGGGATATCAATGAGCAGTTCTTC. Amino acids: CASRTGGDINEQFF.

The V and J genes are TRBV19 and TRBJ1-3, with 9 bases lining up with TRBD1. J lost 0 bases, V lost 6 bases, and 0 bases had no gene match. Germline V gene data show CDR1 as LNHDA and CDR2 as SQIVND (reference sequence). CDR3 length: 14 residues. CDR3 sequence reads: CASRDRGSGNTIYF. The CDR3 nucleotides read TGTGCCAGTAGGGACAGGGGCTCTGGAAACACCATATATTTT.

This sequence joins TRBV27 and TRBJ1-1, with a weak D call TRBD1 (6 bases). Trimming cost V 2 bases and J 5 bases, with 9 bases left between them. Germline V gene sequence: CDR1 MNHEY, CDR2 SMNVEV (reference sequence). The CDR3 has 13 amino acids. DNA of the CDR3: TGTGCCAGCAGTTTACAGGGGTTTACTGAAGCTTTCTTT. Amino acids: CASSLQGFTEAFF.

V gene TRBV30 combines with J gene TRBJ1-2; the D is unclear. The germline V and J ends were trimmed by 2 bases and 3 bases, with 13 bases remaining between them. The CDR3 loop spans 14 amino acids. Germline V lookup: CDR1 GTSNPN, CDR2 SVGIG (reference sequence). The CDR3 region has the DNA TGTGCCTGGAGTACCGGGGAAGGCTACTATGGCTACACCTTC. It yields the protein CAWSTGEGYYGYTF.

The genes are TRBV6-5 and TRBJ2-5, with D possibly TRBD1 on 6 matching bases. Per germline, CDR1 MNHEY and CDR2 SVGAGI. This CDR3 is built from 15 residues. V shed 0 bases and J shed 4 bases, with 12 bases lying between them. The CDR3 sequence is CASSYSLQGRETQYF. CDR3 bases: TGTGCCAGCAGTTACTCGTTACAGGGACGAGAGACCCAGTACTTC.

The rearrangement joins TRBV19 to TRBJ1-1, with D possibly being TRBD1 (6 bases). The V gene's germline CDR1 is LNHDA and CDR2 SQIVND (reference sequence). V lost 6 bases and J lost 0, with 11 bases in between. This CDR3 spans 14 amino acids. The CDR3 sequence: CASSRTVMNTEAFF. The CDR3 DNA is TGTGCCAGTAGCAGGACAGTTATGAACACTGAAGCTTTCTTT.

The genes are TRBV25-1 and TRBJ1-1, with 7 nucleotides matching TRBD1. The CDR3 has 16 residues. Trimming took 1 base from V and 0 from J; bases not matched to a gene: 5. Germline V CDR1 and CDR2: MGHDK, SYGVNS. DNA for the CDR3: TGTGCCAGCAGTGAATTTACCGGGACAGTGAACACTGAAGCTTTCTTT. Protein: CASSEFTGTVNTEAFF.

The J gene is TRBJ2-3, the V gene TRBV27; TRBD2 matches 8 bases. The V gene's germline CDR1 is MNHEY and CDR2 SMNVEV (reference sequence). CDR3 length equals 16 residues. V was pared by 4 bases and J by 2 bases, with 8 bases of the junction left unmatched. CDR3 sequence (DNA): TGTGCCAGCAGTTCCACCGGGACTAGTTACACAGATACGCAGTATTTT. Protein product: CASSSTGTSYTDTQYF.

The rearrangement links TRBV2 to TRBJ1-2; TRBD1 agrees at 9 bases. The CDR3 is 14 residues long. Germline CDR1 and CDR2: SNHLY and FYNNEI. With V trimmed by 11 bases and J by 6 bases, 13 bases remained unmatched. DNA of the CDR3: TGTGCCTGCGGATACGGACAGGGGATGGATGGCTACACCTTC. As protein: CACGYGQGMDGYTF.

The V gene is TRBV28, the J gene TRBJ2-7, with D perhaps TRBD2 (5 bases). In germline, CDR1 is MDHEN, CDR2 SYDVKM. Trimming cost V 4 bases and J 0 bases, with 16 bases left between them. The CDR3 spans 16 residues. The CDR3 protein is CASSSPSRVNSYEQYF. CDR3 DNA: TGTGCCAGCAGTTCCCCTTCGCGGGTAAACTCCTACGAGCAGTACTTC.

DNA of the CDR3: TGTGCCAGCAGCCAAGATGTTTCGGGATCTGGGGCCAACGTCCTGACTTTC. Amino acid sequence: CASSQDVSGSGANVLTF. The chain has TRBV14 and TRBJ2-6; possible D gene TRBD2, 5 bases. The CDR3 contains 17 residues. Germline V CDR1 and CDR2: SGHDN, FVKESK. V lost 0 bases, J lost 1 base, and 10 bases lay in between.

The chain uses TRBV4-1 and TRBJ2-2; 7 bases align to TRBD2. The CDR3 contains 15 residues. CDR1 is MGHRA, CDR2 YSYEKL, per germline. V shed 1 base and J 3 bases; nucleotides not matched to a gene: 2. In DNA form, the CDR3 reads TGCGCCAGCAGCCAAGCAGGACTAGACACCGGGGAGCTGTTTTTT. Translated: CASSQAGLDTGELFF.

This sequence joins TRBV6-4 and TRBJ2-1, with TRBD2 as a possible D gene (6 bases). Germline assignment: CDR1 MRHNA and CDR2 SNTAGT. The CDR3 is 13 residues long. V was shortened by 4 bases and J by 10 bases, with 14 bases between the two germline ends. CDR3 coding DNA: TGTGCCAGCAGTGCTCTAGCGTTGGGGGAGCAGTTCTTC. This sequence encodes CASSALALGEQFF.

The rearrangement joins TRBV29-1 to TRBJ2-7, with D perhaps TRBD2 (6 bases). Per the germline V gene, CDR1 is SQVTM and CDR2 is ANQGSEA. CDR3 length: 12 amino acids. V was cut by 7 bases and J by 4 bases, with 14 bases left in between. As DNA, the CDR3 is TGCAGCGCTTTGACTAGTTTTTACGAGCAGTACTTC. This sequence encodes CSALTSFYEQYF.

This chain connects TRBV10-3 to TRBJ2-5; 7 positions match TRBD1. This CDR3 spans 12 amino acids. With 11 bases clipped from V and 8 bases from J, the junction kept 11 bases outside the gene matches. CDR1 ENHRY and CDR2 SYGVKD come from the germline V gene. The CDR3 loop is CAVRGTAETQYF. The CDR3 DNA sequence: TGTGCCGTTAGAGGGACAGCGGAAACCCAGTACTTC.